One TCR beta chain is described in this entry. The antigen is not known. The assay was immunoSEQ multiplex PCR, and TCRdb's table has in-frame clones only and misses some. The table lists 25,000 to 35,000 clones, approximately 81% of them singletons. The data derive from a study of OX40 agonist ivuxolimab in advanced cancers. As for the study in general: Patients were treated with intravenous ivuxolimab, dosed at 0.01 to 10 mg/kg and infused every 2 weeks.

General observations from the study: Determination of antigen specificity was not performed for the expanded peripheral T cells.

Germline V gene lookup returns CDR1 SGHKS and CDR2 YYEKEE (reference sequence). Trimming pared 0 bases from V and 0 bases from J, leaving 10 bases between. CDR3 length: 15 amino acids. This clonotype was obtained from an adult with an advanced solid tumor such as melanoma, head and neck, liver or kidney cancer. The chain uses TRBV5-5 and TRBJ2-7; no reliable D call. The sample here was CD4+ or CD8+ T cells sorted from blood, taken in a trial of the OX40 agonist ivuxolimab. CDR3 protein: CASSLAWGSSYEQYF. CDR3 sequence (DNA): TGTGCCAGCAGCTTGGCCTGGGGAAGCTCCTACGAGCAGTACTTC.